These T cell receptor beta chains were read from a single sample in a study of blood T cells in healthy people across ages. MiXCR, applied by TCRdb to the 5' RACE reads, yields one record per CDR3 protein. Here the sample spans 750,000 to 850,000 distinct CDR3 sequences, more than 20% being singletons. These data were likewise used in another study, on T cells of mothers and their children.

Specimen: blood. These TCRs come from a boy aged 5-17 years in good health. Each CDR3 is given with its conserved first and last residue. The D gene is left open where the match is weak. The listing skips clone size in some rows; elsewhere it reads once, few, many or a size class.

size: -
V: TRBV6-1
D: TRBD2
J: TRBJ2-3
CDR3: CATNQEETSGSTDTQYF
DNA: TGTGCCACTAACCAGGAAGAGACTAGCGGGAGCACAGATACGCAGTATTTT

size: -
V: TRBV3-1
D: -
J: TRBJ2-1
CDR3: CASSQVWPPVNPSNEQFF
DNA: TGTGCCAGCAGCCAAGTTTGGCCGCCGGTTAATCCCTCCAATGAGCAGTTCTTC

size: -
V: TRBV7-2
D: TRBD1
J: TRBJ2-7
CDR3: CASSIWTGGAYEQYF
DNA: TGTGCCAGCAGCATATGGACAGGGGGTGCCTACGAGCAGTACTTC

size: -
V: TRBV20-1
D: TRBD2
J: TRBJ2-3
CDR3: CSARLAGGTDTQYF
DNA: TGCAGTGCTAGACTAGCGGGGGGCACAGATACGCAGTATTTT

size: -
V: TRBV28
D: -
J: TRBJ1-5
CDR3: CASSLDFGSNQPQHF
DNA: TGTGCCAGCAGTTTAGATTTCGGTAGCAATCAGCCCCAGCATTTT

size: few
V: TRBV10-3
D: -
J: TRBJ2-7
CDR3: CAISGRDLYEQYF
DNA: TGTGCCATCAGTGGCCGGGACCTTTACGAGCAGTACTTC

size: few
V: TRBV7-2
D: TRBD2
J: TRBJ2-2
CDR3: CASSFAGVANTGELFF
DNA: TGTGCCAGCAGCTTTGCGGGGGTCGCGAACACCGGGGAGCTGTTTTTT

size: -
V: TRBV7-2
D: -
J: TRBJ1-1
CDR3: CASSPDHGGTEAFF
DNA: TGTGCCAGCAGCCCCGACCATGGGGGAACTGAAGCTTTCTTT

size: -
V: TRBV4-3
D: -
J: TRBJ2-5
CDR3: CASSPTTGRQETQYF
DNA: TGCGCCAGCAGCCCTACGACTGGGCGGCAAGAGACCCAGTACTTC

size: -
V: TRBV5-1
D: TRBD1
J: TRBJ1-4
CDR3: CASSPGGALEKLFF
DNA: TGCGCCAGCAGCCCAGGGGGTGCCCTTGAAAAACTGTTTTTT

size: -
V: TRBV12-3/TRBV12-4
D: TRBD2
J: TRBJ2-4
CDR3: CASSLRDYFIQYF
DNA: TGTGCCAGCAGTTTAAGGGACTACTTCATTCAGTACTTC

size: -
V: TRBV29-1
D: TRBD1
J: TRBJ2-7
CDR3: CSVKRTGEGYEQYF
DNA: TGCAGCGTCAAAAGGACAGGGGAGGGCTACGAGCAGTACTTC

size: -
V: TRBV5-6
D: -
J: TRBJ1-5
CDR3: CASSARDGGNQPQHF
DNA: TGTGCCAGCAGCGCCCGGGACGGAGGGAATCAGCCCCAGCATTTT

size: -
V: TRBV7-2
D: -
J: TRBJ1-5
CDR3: CASSLALGVGQPQHF
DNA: TGTGCCAGCAGCTTAGCGCTAGGGGTGGGTCAGCCCCAGCATTTT

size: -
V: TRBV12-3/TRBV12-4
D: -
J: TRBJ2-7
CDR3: CACSILPLYEQYF
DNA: TGTGCCTGCAGTATCTTACCTCTCTACGAGCAGTACTTC

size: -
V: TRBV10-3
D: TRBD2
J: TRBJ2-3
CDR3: CAIGTSGPDTQYF
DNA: TGTGCCATCGGGACTAGCGGGCCAGATACGCAGTATTTT

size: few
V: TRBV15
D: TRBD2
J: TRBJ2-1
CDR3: CAISRGLAGAYNEQFF
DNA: TGTGCCATCAGCAGAGGACTAGCGGGGGCTTACAATGAGCAGTTCTTC

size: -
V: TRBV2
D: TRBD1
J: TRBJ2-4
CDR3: CASRKGQESWTDF
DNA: TGTGCCAGCAGGAAGGGACAGGAGAGTTGGACGGACTTC

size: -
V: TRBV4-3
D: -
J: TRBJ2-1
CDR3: CASSQDRGTSYNEQFF
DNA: TGCGCCAGCAGCCAAGATAGAGGGACTTCCTACAATGAGCAGTTCTTC

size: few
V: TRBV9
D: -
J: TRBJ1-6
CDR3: CASSVAPRSSANSPLHF
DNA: TGTGCCAGCAGCGTAGCCCCCAGGTCAAGCGCAAATTCACCCCTCCACTTT

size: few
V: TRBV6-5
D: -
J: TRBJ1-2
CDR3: CASVPGYPGPDYGYTF
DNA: TGTGCCAGCGTCCCAGGGTATCCGGGGCCGGACTATGGCTACACCTTC

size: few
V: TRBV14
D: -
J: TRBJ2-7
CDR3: CASSLRTDYEQYF
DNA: TGTGCCAGCAGCCTTAGGACAGACTACGAGCAGTACTTC

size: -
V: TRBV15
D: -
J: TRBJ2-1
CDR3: CATSRQTTGAPYNEQFF
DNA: TGTGCCACCAGCAGGCAGACGACAGGAGCTCCCTACAATGAGCAGTTCTTC

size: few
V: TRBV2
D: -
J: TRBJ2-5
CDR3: CASRPGPSRETQYF
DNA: TGTGCCAGCAGGCCGGGACCCAGTAGGGAGACCCAGTACTTC

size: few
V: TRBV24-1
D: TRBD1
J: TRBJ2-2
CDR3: CATQGDTGELFF
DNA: TGTGCCACACAGGGGGATACCGGGGAGCTGTTTTTT

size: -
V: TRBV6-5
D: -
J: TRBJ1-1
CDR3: CASSYSGGSGTEAFF
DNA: TGTGCCAGCAGTTACTCCGGGGGGAGCGGGACTGAAGCTTTCTTT

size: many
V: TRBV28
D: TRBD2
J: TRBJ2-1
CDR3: CASSRLAGGGNEQFF
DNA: TGTGCCAGCAGTCGGCTAGCGGGAGGGGGCAATGAGCAGTTCTTC

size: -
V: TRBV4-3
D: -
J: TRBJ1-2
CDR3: CASSQGLAGNLQGYTF
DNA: TGCGCCAGCAGCCAAGGGTTGGCAGGGAACCTCCAGGGCTACACCTTC

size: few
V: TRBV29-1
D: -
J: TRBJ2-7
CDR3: CSVEGQNYYEQYF
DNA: TGCAGCGTGGAGGGACAGAATTACTACGAGCAGTACTTC

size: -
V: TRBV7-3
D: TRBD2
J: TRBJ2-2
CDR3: CASSLTGGGATGELFF
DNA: TGTGCCAGCAGCTTAACAGGCGGGGGGGCCACCGGGGAGCTGTTTTTT

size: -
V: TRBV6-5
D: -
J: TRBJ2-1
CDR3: CASSYSAGEHEQFF
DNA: TGTGCCAGCAGTTACTCGGCAGGGGAACATGAGCAGTTCTTC

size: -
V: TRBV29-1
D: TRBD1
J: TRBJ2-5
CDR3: CSVESGGETQYF
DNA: TGCAGCGTTGAATCAGGGGGCGAGACCCAGTACTTC

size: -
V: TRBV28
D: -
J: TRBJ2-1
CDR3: CASSLIGGPSPLMGSNESYNEQFF
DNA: TGTGCCAGCAGTTTAATCGGGGGGCCGAGCCCTCTTATGGGGAGTAACGAATCCTACAATGAGCAGTTCTTC

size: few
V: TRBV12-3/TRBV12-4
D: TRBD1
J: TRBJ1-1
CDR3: CASSWTGKATEAFF
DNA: TGTGCCAGCAGTTGGACAGGGAAGGCCACTGAAGCTTTCTTT

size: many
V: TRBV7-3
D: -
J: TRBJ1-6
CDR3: CASSLTGGESPLHF
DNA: TGTGCCAGCAGCTTAACCGGGGGGGAGTCACCCCTCCACTTT

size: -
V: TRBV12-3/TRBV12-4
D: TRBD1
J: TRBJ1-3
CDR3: CASSLQSHRDRTYLSGNTIYF
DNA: TGTGCCAGCAGCCTCCAGAGTCACCGGGACAGGACTTACCTCTCTGGAAACACCATATATTTT

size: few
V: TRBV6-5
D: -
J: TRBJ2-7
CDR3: CASSPVQWGADEQYF
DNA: TGTGCCAGCAGTCCTGTACAGTGGGGGGCGGACGAGCAGTACTTC

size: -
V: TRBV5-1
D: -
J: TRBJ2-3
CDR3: CASSLRYNTDTQYF
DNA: TGCGCCAGCAGCCTACGTTACAACACAGATACGCAGTATTTT

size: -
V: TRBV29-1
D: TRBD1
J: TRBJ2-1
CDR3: CSAGQGIGYNEQFF
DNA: TGCAGCGCCGGACAGGGGATCGGCTACAATGAGCAGTTCTTC

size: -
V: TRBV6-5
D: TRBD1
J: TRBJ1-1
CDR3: CASSSQGQGDEAFF
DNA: TGTGCCAGCAGTAGCCAGGGACAGGGGGACGAAGCTTTCTTT

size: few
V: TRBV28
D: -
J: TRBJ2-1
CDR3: CARGMHEQFF
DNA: TGTGCCAGGGGGATGCATGAGCAGTTCTTC

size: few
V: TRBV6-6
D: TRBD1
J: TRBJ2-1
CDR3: CASSYPGQGYNEQFF
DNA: TGTGCCAGCAGTTACCCCGGACAGGGGTACAATGAGCAGTTCTTC

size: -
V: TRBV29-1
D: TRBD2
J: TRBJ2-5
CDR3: CSGQLAGAQETQYF
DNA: TGCAGCGGGCAACTAGCGGGGGCACAAGAGACCCAGTACTTC

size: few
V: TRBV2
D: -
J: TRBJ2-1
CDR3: CASSSSTKGYNGQFF
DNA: TGTGCCAGCAGTTCAAGTACAAAGGGTTACAATGGGCAGTTCTTC

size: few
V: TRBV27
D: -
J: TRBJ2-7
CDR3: CASSPAAGTSYEQYF
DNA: TGTGCCAGCAGTCCAGCGGCGGGGACCTCCTACGAGCAGTACTTC